One sample yielded the 17 T cell receptor beta chains listed below, sequenced in a study of T cells in Graves' hyperthyroidism and ophthalmopathy. Amplification yielded TCR beta CDR3 regions, with RNA transcripts as the source. The TCR CDR3 was amplified in a first-round RT-PCR using the HTBI primer set. One entry per CDR3 protein results from TCRdb running MiXCR on the multiplex PCR reads. The sample yields about 500,000 distinct CDR3 sequences, 40% to 50% seen once. Input material: peripheral blood or thyroid tissue (not recorded which). The source of these receptors is an adult woman with Graves' disease, either hyperthyroidism or ophthalmopathy (not recorded which).

This clonotype was detected many times. J is TRBJ1-6 and V is TRBV20-1; D possibly corresponds to TRBD1 (5 bases). Trimming removed 3 bases from V and 5 bases from J, with 17 bases in between. This CDR3 has 16 residues. The V gene's germline CDR1 is DFQATT and CDR2 SNEGSKA (reference sequence). CDR3 region: CSASLRGRFDNSPLHF. The CDR3, as DNA: TGCAGTGCTAGTTTAAGGGGCCGGTTCGATAATTCACCCCTCCACTTT.

At least ten counts were recorded for this clonotype. The chain is built from TRBV3-1 and TRBJ1-5; D is undetermined. V lost 2 bases, J lost 3 bases, and 8 bases lay in between. Looked up from germline, CDR1 is LGHDT and CDR2 is YNNKEL (reference sequence). CDR3 length: 14 residues. The CDR3, as DNA: TGTGCCAGCAGCCAACGACGGAACAATCAGCCCCAGCATTTT. It encodes CASSQRRNNQPQHF.

The chain carries TRBV5-4 and TRBJ1-3; D not certain. Trimming shortened V by 1 base and J by 0 bases, and 11 bases separated the two germline ends. CDR3 size: 16 residues. CDR1 is SGHNT and CDR2 is YYREEE in the germline V gene (reference sequence). CDR3: CASSLSPGNSGNTIYF. In nucleotides, the CDR3 is TGTGCCAGCAGCTTGAGCCCGGGCAACTCTGGAAACACCATATATTTT.

The chain carries TRBV6-1 and TRBJ1-5, with D hard to call. Germline CDR1 MNHNS, CDR2 SASEGT. The V gene lost 2 bases and the J gene lost 0 bases, with 8 bases spanning the gap. The CDR3 contains 15 residues. CDR3 region: CASSESRFSNQPQHF. Here the CDR3 DNA reads TGTGCCAGCAGTGAATCCCGTTTTAGCAATCAGCCCCAGCATTTT.

This clonotype was observed at least ten times. This chain connects TRBV5-1 to TRBJ2-7, with D perhaps TRBD2 (6 bases). The CDR3 is made up of 15 amino acids. V was cut by 4 bases and J by 2 bases, with 16 bases left in between. Germline CDR1 SGHRS, CDR2 YFSETQ. The CDR3 spells CASSPGAGRAYEQYF. The CDR3 nucleotides are TGCGCCAGCAGCCCCGGTGCGGGACGGGCCTACGAGCAGTACTTC.

In DNA form, the CDR3 reads TGCAGTGCCCCAAGTAGAGGGCGTACGTTGGGCTACACCTTC. As protein: CSAPSRGRTLGYTF. The chain recombines TRBV20-1 with TRBJ1-2; D uncertain. The CDR3 is 14 residues long. With 6 bases removed from V and 8 bases from J, the gap between germline ends came to 22 bases. Germline loops: CDR1 DFQATT, CDR2 SNEGSKA (reference sequence).

This clonotype was detected many times. This chain links TRBV7-9 with TRBJ1-2; D remains ambiguous. The CDR3 loop spans 11 amino acids. V lost 3 bases and J lost 6, with 5 bases in between. The germline CDR1 and CDR2 sequences are SEHNR and FQNEAQ (reference sequence). For the CDR3, the DNA is TGTGCCAGCAGCTTTAGGGATGGCTACACCTTC. It is translated as CASSFRDGYTF.

This chain links TRBV4-3 with TRBJ2-7; 7 bases are a match to TRBD1. The CDR3 runs to 15 residues. The germline V gene has CDR1 LGHNA and CDR2 YSLEER. With V trimmed by 3 bases and J by 3 bases, 8 bases remained unmatched. The CDR3 DNA follows: TGCGCCAGCAGCCATCCTCCAGGGGGTCGCTACGAGCAGTACTTC. This gives the protein CASSHPPGGRYEQYF.

This sequence joins TRBV15 and TRBJ2-5; TRBD2 aligns across 9 bases. The CDR3 is 14 residues long. From germline, CDR1 is LNHNV and CDR2 YYDKDF (reference sequence). J gave up 3 bases and V 8 bases, and 7 bases lay outside the gene matches. The CDR3 DNA reads TGTGCCACCCGAAGCGGGAGGCTCGAAGAGACCCAGTACTTC. Encoded protein: CATRSGRLEETQYF.

This clonotype has ten or more counts. The chain recombines TRBV20-1 with TRBJ2-5; TRBD2 matches 7 bases. J gave up 1 base and V 2 bases, and 1 base lay outside the gene matches. The CDR3 spans 13 residues. The germline CDR1 and CDR2 sequences are DFQATT and SNEGSKA (reference sequence). The CDR3 DNA is TGCAGTGCTAGAAGCGGGACCCAAGAGACCCAGTACTTC. Translated, it gives CSARSGTQETQYF.

This clonotype occurred many times. The CDR3: CASNHRGLGYEQYF. The DNA for the CDR3 is TGCGCCAGCAACCACAGGGGGCTAGGATACGAGCAGTACTTC. This sequence joins TRBV5-1 and TRBJ2-7, with TRBD1 matching over 9 bases. Germline CDR1 is SGHRS and CDR2 is YFSETQ. V dropped 6 bases and J dropped 4; count of bases not matched to a gene: 8. CDR3 length: 14 residues. The variable domain in full, with the rest retrieved from reference TRBV5-1 and TRBJ2-7, is KAGVTQTPRYLIKTRGQQVTLSCSPISGHRSVSWYQQTPGQGLQFLFEYFSETQRNKGNFPGRFSGRQFSNSRSEMNVSTLELGDSALYLCASNHRGLGYEQYFGPGTRLTVT.

V is TRBV10-3 and J is TRBJ1-6; 8 positions match TRBD1. V was pared by 2 bases and J by 6 bases, with 3 bases of the junction left unmatched. CDR3 length: 15 amino acids. Germline CDR1 reads ENHRY; CDR2 reads SYGVKD. This CDR3 is CAISEGDRSNSPLHF. CDR3 DNA sequence: TGTGCCATCAGTGAGGGGGACAGGTCTAATTCACCCCTCCACTTT.

This clonotype was recorded at least ten times. This rearrangement joins TRBV20-1 to TRBJ2-5, with TRBD2 matching over 12 bases. V shed 5 bases, J shed 1 base, and the junction held 2 bases outside the gene matches. There are 14 residues in the CDR3. Germline CDR1 DFQATT, CDR2 SNEGSKA (reference sequence). The CDR3 sequence: CSAWTSGIQETQYF. CDR3 nucleotides: TGCAGTGCTTGGACTAGCGGGATCCAAGAGACCCAGTACTTC.

This clonotype appeared once. V usage is TRBV19 and J usage is TRBJ1-5; no clear D. This CDR3 contains 13 residues. Trimming removed 6 bases from V and 1 base from J, with 7 bases in between. CDR1 and CDR2 from the germline V gene are LNHDA and SQIVND (reference sequence). For the CDR3, the DNA is TGTGCCAGTAGGGAGACAAGCAATCAGCCCCAGCATTTT. Protein: CASRETSNQPQHF.

This clonotype occurred once. This is likely a read error, given that the CDR3 carries no conserved phenylalanine or tryptophan at its end. V is TRBV20-1 and J is TRBJ1-1; D is possibly TRBD1 (6 bases). Per germline, CDR1 DFQATT and CDR2 SNEGSKA (reference sequence). CDR3 length: 12 residues. V lost 0 bases, J lost 11 bases, and 13 bases lay in between. As DNA, the CDR3 is TGCAGTGCTAGAGATGGAGGGGGTTTGGCTTTCCTT. Protein product: CSARDGGGLAFL.

The rearrangement joins TRBV5-1 to TRBJ1-2; no definite D call. The CDR3 sequence is 14 residues long. V was shortened by 0 bases and J by 8 bases, with 14 bases between the two germline ends. CDR1 is SGHRS and CDR2 is YFSETQ in the germline V gene. The CDR3 spells CASSLGGDGGGYTF. The CDR3, as DNA: TGCGCCAGCAGCTTGGGCGGAGATGGCGGCGGCTACACCTTC.

The sample holds one count of this clonotype. The chain recombines TRBV7-2 with TRBJ2-5; possibly TRBD1 for D (6 bases). V was cut by 4 bases and J by 4 bases, with 7 bases left in between. The V gene's germline CDR1 is SGHTA and CDR2 FQGNSA. CDR3 size: 12 residues. CDR3 bases: TGTGCCAGCAGCTCAGGGGCAGAGACCCAGTACTTC. It encodes CASSSGAETQYF. Based on the CDR3 plus reference TRBV7-2 and TRBJ2-5, the full variable domain is GAGVSQSPSNKVTEKGKDVELRCDPISGHTALYWYRQSLGQGLEFLIYFQGNSAPDKSGLPSDRFSAERTGGSVSTLTIQRTQQEDSAVYLCASSSGAETQYFGPGTRLLVL.